This record looks at one T cell receptor (beta chain) sequence and its context. This sample was taken from a study of blood T cell repertoires in COVID-19. The overall study: The study drew acute and convalescent COVID-19 samples from the United States, Italy and Spain. T cells, B-cell-depleted T cells, or PBMCs supplied cDNA or gDNA.

The CDR3 extends over 14 amino acids. V was pared by 5 bases and J by 7 bases, with 6 bases of the junction left unmatched. The germline V gene has CDR1 MGHRA and CDR2 YSYEKL. Seattle cases were enrolled at active infection and followed longitudinally. In the original processing: For nucleated cells, counts were estimated from reference gene primer amplification. Assay: immunoSEQ multiplex PCR; the TCRdb copy retains only in-frame clones and omits some. V, J and clone size derive from that table, while D and trimming were established from the DNA sequence. Among 300,000 to 350,000 clones, about nine tenths were seen once, and the ten largest hold roughly 6.6%.

The sequence derives from a woman between 65 and 79 years old with COVID-19, enrolled during active disease. The rearrangement links TRBV4-1 to TRBJ1-2; 11 nucleotides match TRBD1. Input material: peripheral blood. This CDR3 is CASSGSGTGGGYTF. The DNA for the CDR3 is TGCGCCAGCAGCGGGTCCGGGACAGGGGGTGGCTACACCTTC.